These T cell receptor beta chains were read from a single sample in a study of cytomegalovirus exposure and HLA in healthy donors. Only in-frame clones appear in the TCRdb table, and some are missing; sequencing was by immunoSEQ multiplex PCR. The sample shows about 150,000 clones, more than 85% of them seen only once. What was sequenced was PBMCs. The source of these receptors is a man between 18 and 35 years old in good health and CMV-seronegative. The CDR3 runs from the conserved cysteine through the conserved F or W. A D gene is named only where the DNA matches it firmly. The size field is filled for only some rows; it gives once, few, many or a size class.

abundance: NA
j_gene: TRBJ1-1
d_gene: TRBD1
v_gene: TRBV5-6
CDR3aa: CASSLGDRGNTEAFF
CDR3nt: TGTGCCAGCAGCTTGGGGGACAGGGGGAACACTGAAGCTTTCTTT

abundance: NA
j_gene: TRBJ2-2
d_gene: TRBD2
v_gene: TRBV11-3
CDR3aa: CASSSIAGSNTGELFF
CDR3nt: TGTGCCAGCAGCTCCATAGCGGGATCGAACACCGGGGAGCTGTTTTTT

abundance: NA
j_gene: TRBJ2-2
d_gene: NA
v_gene: TRBV15
CDR3aa: CATSYTGTSRDTGELFF
CDR3nt: TGTGCCACCAGCTATACCGGGACTTCAAGGGACACCGGGGAGCTGTTTTTT

abundance: NA
j_gene: TRBJ1-2
d_gene: NA
v_gene: TRBV27
CDR3aa: CASSLIATDIYGYTF
CDR3nt: TGTGCCAGCAGTTTGATCGCGACAGATATCTATGGCTACACCTTC

abundance: NA
j_gene: TRBJ2-1
d_gene: NA
v_gene: TRBV10-3
CDR3aa: CAIQVWRPGKRNEQFF
CDR3nt: TGTGCCATCCAAGTTTGGAGACCCGGTAAACGCAATGAGCAGTTCTTC

abundance: NA
j_gene: TRBJ2-1
d_gene: NA
v_gene: TRBV7-9
CDR3aa: CASSPRGQEQFF
CDR3nt: TGTGCCAGCAGTCCGCGAGGTCAAGAGCAGTTCTTC

abundance: NA
j_gene: TRBJ1-2
d_gene: TRBD1
v_gene: TRBV27
CDR3aa: CASPRAPDRGPAGYTF
CDR3nt: TGTGCCAGCCCCCGGGCCCCCGACAGGGGGCCCGCTGGCTACACCTTC

abundance: NA
j_gene: TRBJ2-1
d_gene: NA
v_gene: TRBV7-9
CDR3aa: CASSLASEIYNEQFF
CDR3nt: TGTGCCAGCAGCTTAGCTAGCGAGATCTACAATGAGCAGTTCTTC

abundance: NA
j_gene: TRBJ2-1
d_gene: TRBD2
v_gene: TRBV4-1
CDR3aa: CASSQENLAGGDSDEQFF
CDR3nt: TGCGCCAGCAGCCAAGAGAACCTAGCGGGGGGGGATTCGGATGAGCAGTTCTTC

abundance: NA
j_gene: TRBJ2-3
d_gene: NA
v_gene: TRBV27
CDR3aa: CASAPGLTLTDTQYF
CDR3nt: TGTGCCAGCGCCCCAGGACTTACTCTCACAGATACGCAGTATTTT

abundance: NA
j_gene: TRBJ2-5
d_gene: NA
v_gene: TRBV30
CDR3aa: CAWSVRGMKTQYF
CDR3nt: TGTGCCTGGAGTGTAAGGGGGATGAAGACCCAGTACTTC

abundance: NA
j_gene: TRBJ1-1
d_gene: NA
v_gene: TRBV25-1
CDR3aa: CASSGFFGGTEAFF
CDR3nt: TGTGCCAGCAGTGGATTCTTTGGGGGGACTGAAGCTTTCTTT

abundance: NA
j_gene: TRBJ1-2
d_gene: NA
v_gene: TRBV29-1
CDR3aa: CSVEVLEPGFGYTF
CDR3nt: TGCAGCGTTGAAGTCCTGGAGCCGGGGTTCGGCTACACCTTC

abundance: few
j_gene: TRBJ2-7
d_gene: NA
v_gene: TRBV7-9
CDR3aa: CASSSYPGQYEQYF
CDR3nt: TGTGCCAGCAGCTCCTACCCAGGACAGTACGAGCAGTACTTC

abundance: NA
j_gene: TRBJ2-5
d_gene: NA
v_gene: TRBV9
CDR3aa: CASSVAGKETQYF
CDR3nt: TGTGCCAGCAGCGTAGCGGGTAAAGAGACCCAGTACTTC

abundance: NA
j_gene: TRBJ1-4
d_gene: NA
v_gene: TRBV5-1
CDR3aa: CASSLERPNEKLFF
CDR3nt: TGCGCCAGCAGCTTGGAGCGGCCTAATGAAAAACTGTTTTTT

abundance: NA
j_gene: TRBJ2-2
d_gene: TRBD2
v_gene: TRBV11-3
CDR3aa: CASSLGGNRNTGELFF
CDR3nt: TGTGCCAGCAGCCTCGGGGGGAACCGAAACACCGGGGAGCTGTTTTTT

abundance: once
j_gene: TRBJ2-5
d_gene: NA
v_gene: TRBV30
CDR3aa: CAWRGDPRETQYF
CDR3nt: TGTGCCTGGAGAGGAGATCCAAGGGAGACCCAGTACTTC

abundance: NA
j_gene: TRBJ1-6
d_gene: NA
v_gene: TRBV27
CDR3aa: CAAGGGGSPLHF
CDR3nt: TGTGCGGCGGGGGGCGGGGGTTCACCCCTCCACTTT

abundance: NA
j_gene: TRBJ1-4
d_gene: NA
v_gene: TRBV11-2
CDR3aa: CASSLVGGTNEKLFF
CDR3nt: TGTGCCAGCAGCTTAGTGGGGGGAACTAATGAAAAACTGTTTTTT

abundance: NA
j_gene: TRBJ2-3
d_gene: TRBD1
v_gene: TRBV6-4
CDR3aa: CASREQGLSTDTQYF
CDR3nt: TGTGCCAGCCGGGAACAGGGGCTAAGCACAGATACGCAGTATTTT

abundance: NA
j_gene: TRBJ2-2
d_gene: TRBD2
v_gene: TRBV5-8
CDR3aa: CASSLVAGVHTGELFF
CDR3nt: TGTGCCAGCAGCTTGGTAGCGGGAGTTCACACCGGGGAGCTGTTTTTT

abundance: NA
j_gene: TRBJ1-3
d_gene: NA
v_gene: TRBV6-6
CDR3aa: CASSYEGSGNTIYF
CDR3nt: TGTGCCAGCAGTTACGAGGGCTCTGGAAACACCATATATTTT

abundance: once
j_gene: TRBJ1-5
d_gene: TRBD1
v_gene: TRBV19
CDR3aa: CASSMMDRVYSNQPQHF
CDR3nt: TGTGCCAGTAGTATGATGGACAGGGTCTATAGCAATCAGCCCCAGCATTTT

abundance: once
j_gene: TRBJ2-7
d_gene: NA
v_gene: TRBV5-4
CDR3aa: CASSDPRRPYEQYF
CDR3nt: TGTGCCAGCTCTGATCCGCGCCGTCCCTACGAGCAGTACTTC

abundance: NA
j_gene: TRBJ1-1
d_gene: NA
v_gene: TRBV30
CDR3aa: CAWRRQSNTEAFF
CDR3nt: TGTGCCTGGAGAAGACAGTCTAACACTGAAGCTTTCTTT

abundance: once
j_gene: TRBJ1-2
d_gene: NA
v_gene: TRBV6-5
CDR3aa: CASSYAAGTPNGYTF
CDR3nt: TGTGCCAGCAGTTACGCGGCGGGAACACCCAATGGCTACACCTTC

abundance: NA
j_gene: TRBJ2-1
d_gene: TRBD2
v_gene: TRBV7-2
CDR3aa: CASSSFGGTPFF
CDR3nt: TGTGCCAGCAGCTCCTTCGGGGGGACTCCGTTCTTC

abundance: NA
j_gene: TRBJ2-6
d_gene: NA
v_gene: TRBV4-2
CDR3aa: CASSQGQGVSGANVLTF
CDR3nt: TGTGCCAGCAGCCAAGGGCAGGGTGTATCCGGGGCCAACGTCCTGACTTTC

abundance: NA
j_gene: TRBJ2-2
d_gene: NA
v_gene: TRBV9
CDR3aa: CASSPQGGTGELFF
CDR3nt: TGTGCCAGCAGCCCCCAGGGGGGAACCGGGGAGCTGTTTTTT

abundance: NA
j_gene: TRBJ2-1
d_gene: NA
v_gene: TRBV5-1
CDR3aa: CASRAATYNEQFF
CDR3nt: TGCGCCAGCAGAGCAGCGACCTACAATGAGCAGTTCTTC